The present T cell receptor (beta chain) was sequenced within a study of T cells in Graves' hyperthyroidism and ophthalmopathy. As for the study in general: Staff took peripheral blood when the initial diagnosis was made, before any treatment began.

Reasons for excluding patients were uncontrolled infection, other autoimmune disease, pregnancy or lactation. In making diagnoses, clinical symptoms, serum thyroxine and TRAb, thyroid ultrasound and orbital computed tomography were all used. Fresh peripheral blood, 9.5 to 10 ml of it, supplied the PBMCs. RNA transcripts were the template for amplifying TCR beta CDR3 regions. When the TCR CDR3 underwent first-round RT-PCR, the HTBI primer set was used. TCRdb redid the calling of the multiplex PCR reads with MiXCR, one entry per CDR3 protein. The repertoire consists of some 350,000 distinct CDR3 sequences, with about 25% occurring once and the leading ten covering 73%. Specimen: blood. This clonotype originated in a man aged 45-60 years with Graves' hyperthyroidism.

This CDR3 is CASSPARGDEQYF. CDR3 coding DNA: TGTGCCAGCTCACCAGCGCGGGGGGACGAGCAGTACTTC. The J gene is TRBJ2-7, the V gene TRBV18; 8 bases map to TRBD2. The CDR3 runs to 13 residues. V shed 2 bases, J shed 5 bases, and the junction held 2 bases outside the gene matches. CDR1 and CDR2 (germline): KGHSH, LQKENI.